This TCR beta chain was captured by sequencing in a study of blood T cell repertoires in COVID-19. The overall study: Sites in the United States, Italy and Spain provided acute and convalescent COVID-19 samples.

In the original workflow: Amplified reference gene primers provided the basis for estimating nucleated cell counts. The data were produced by immunoSEQ multiplex PCR, yet TCRdb's version contains in-frame clones alone and is incomplete. V and J calls plus clone size are reproduced from that table; the DNA served to infer D and trimming. The profile shows around 200,000 clones, around 88% of them singletons. The CDR3 length is 15 residues. With 1 base removed from V and 4 bases from J, the gap between germline ends came to 14 bases. Per germline, CDR1 SGHDN and CDR2 FVKESK. This clone has only one observation.

The sequenced sample was peripheral blood. The chain couples TRBV14 to TRBJ2-7, with D possibly being TRBD1 (5 bases). This receptor was obtained from a woman in her forties or fifties with acute or convalescent COVID-19. As DNA, the CDR3 is TGTGCCAGCAGCCAAGTTCTGGGGCTTGGGTACGAGCAGTACTTC. Translating gives CASSQVLGLGYEQYF.